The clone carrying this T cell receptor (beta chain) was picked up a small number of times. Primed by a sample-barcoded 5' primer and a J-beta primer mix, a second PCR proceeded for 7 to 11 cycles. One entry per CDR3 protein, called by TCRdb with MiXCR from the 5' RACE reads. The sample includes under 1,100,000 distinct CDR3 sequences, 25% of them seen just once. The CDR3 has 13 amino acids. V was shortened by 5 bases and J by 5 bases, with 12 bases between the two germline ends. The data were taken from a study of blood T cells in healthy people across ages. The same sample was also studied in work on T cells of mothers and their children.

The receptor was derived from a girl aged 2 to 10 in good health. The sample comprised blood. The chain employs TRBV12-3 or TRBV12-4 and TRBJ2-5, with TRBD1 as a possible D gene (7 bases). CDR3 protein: CASSHSGGETQYF. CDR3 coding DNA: TGTGCCAGCAGTCATTCAGGGGGGGAGACCCAGTACTTC.